This entry lists 17 T cell receptor beta chains sequenced from one sample in a study of graft-versus-host responses after intestinal transplantation. Their cognate antigens are unknown. Measured with immunoSEQ multiplex PCR; TCRdb has only the in-frame clones, and not every one. The sample has more than 90,000 clones; roughly nine tenths are singletons. Material: unstimulated CD4+ T cells sorted from spleen or lymph node cells, obtained before transplant. The origin of the receptors is a human donor who was the organ donor for an intestinal transplant.

A note on this clone: Mismatch with germline at one junction end may stem from a read error. The chain employs TRBV27 and TRBJ2-1; weak D call: TRBD2 (6 bases). The CDR3 is made up of 15 amino acids. The germline gives CDR1 MNHEY, CDR2 SMNVEV (reference sequence). Written as DNA, the CDR3 is TGTGCCTGCAGTTTAAGGAGGGATTTCAACAATGAGCAGTTCTTC. Translated: CACSLRRDFNNEQFF.

The gene calls are TRBV19 and TRBJ1-5; tentatively, D is TRBD1 (5 bases). Trimming stripped 8 bases from V and 2 bases from J, with 22 bases between. This CDR3 spans 17 amino acids. The germline gives CDR1 LNHDA, CDR2 SQIVND (reference sequence). The CDR3 region is CASHQGPFKFGNQPQHF. The CDR3 DNA follows: TGTGCCAGTCATCAGGGCCCGTTTAAGTTCGGCAATCAGCCCCAGCATTTT. The full variable domain, its missing parts supplied by reference TRBV19 and TRBJ1-5, is DGGITQSPKYLFRKEGQNVTLSCEQNLNHDAMYWYRQDPGQGLRLIYYSQIVNDFQKGDIAEGYSVSREKKESFPLTVTSAQKNPTAFYLCASHQGPFKFGNQPQHFGDGTRLSIL.

The rearrangement joins TRBV9 to TRBJ2-1, with TRBD2 identical over 10 bases. In germline, CDR1 is SGDLS, CDR2 YYNGEE. After removal of 4 bases from V and 8 bases from J, the junction contained 24 bases not matched to a gene. The CDR3 loop spans 20 amino acids. CDR3 region: CASSFREVGRASGSIDEQFF. The CDR3 DNA reads as TGTGCCAGCAGCTTTAGAGAGGTGGGCAGGGCTAGCGGGAGTATCGATGAGCAGTTCTTC. Variable domain in full (rest from reference TRBV9 and TRBJ2-1): DSGVTQTPKHLITATGQRVTLRCSPRSGDLSVYWYQQSLDQGLQFLIQYYNGEERAKGNILERFSAQQFPDLHSELNLSSLELGDSALYFCASSFREVGRASGSIDEQFFGPGTRLTVL.

The chain recombines TRBV7-9 with TRBJ2-3; 15 bases map to TRBD2. Germline CDR1 reads SEHNR; CDR2 reads FQNEAQ (reference sequence). The CDR3 extends over 18 amino acids. J was trimmed by 4 bases and V by 6 bases; bases with no gene match: 11. The CDR3 region is CASREPGLAGGSSDTQYF. CDR3 nucleotide sequence: TGTGCCAGCAGAGAACCGGGACTAGCGGGAGGAAGTTCAGATACGCAGTATTTT.

The chain is built from TRBV19 and TRBJ1-4; 7 bases agree with TRBD1. V lost 4 bases to trimming and J lost 5 bases; unmatched junction nucleotides: 7. From germline, CDR1 is LNHDA and CDR2 SQIVND (reference sequence). The CDR3 consists of 15 residues. CDR3 in DNA: TGTGCCAGTAGTACCAACAGGGGTAACAATGAAAAACTGTTTTTT. Translation gives CASSTNRGNNEKLFF.

The chain recombines TRBV1 with TRBJ2-2; the table's D call, TRBD1, has no DNA check behind it. TRBV1 is annotated as a pseudogene. This CDR3 region has 15 residues. DNA for the CDR3: TGCACCAGCAGCCACCGACAGGGGGGCACCGGGGAGCTGTTTTTT. Residues: CTSSHRQGGTGELFF.

This clone was found a few times. The chain has TRBV10-3 and TRBJ2-7, with 9 positions matching TRBD1. The CDR3 runs 13 residues. V trimming: 5 bases; J trimming: 2 bases; junction bases outside the gene matches: 1. Germline CDR1 is ENHRY and CDR2 is SYGVKD. CDR3 bases: TGTGCCATCAGTAGGACAGGGGCCTACGAGCAGTACTTC. This codes for CAISRTGAYEQYF.

The gene calls are TRBV28 and TRBJ1-4; 12 bases map to TRBD1. Looked up from germline, CDR1 is MDHEN and CDR2 is SYDVKM. The ends lost 6 bases at V and 3 bases at J; junction bases unmatched: 14. This CDR3 spans 19 amino acids. The CDR3 DNA follows: TGTGCCAGCAGCCTCTCCGGGACAGGGGGCTGGTTTGCTAATGAAAAACTGTTTTTT. Translated: CASSLSGTGGWFANEKLFF. The full variable domain, its missing parts supplied by reference TRBV28 and TRBJ1-4, is DVKVTQSSRYLVKRTGEKVFLECVQDMDHENMFWYRQDPGLGLRLIYFSYDVKMKEKGDIPEGYSVSREKKERFSLILESASTNQTSMYLCASSLSGTGGWFANEKLFFGSGTQLSVL.

This clone has only one observation. The chain carries TRBV28 and TRBJ1-2; perhaps TRBD1 as D (6 bases). This CDR3 spans 18 amino acids. The germline CDR1 and CDR2 sequences are MDHEN and SYDVKM. V was cut by 4 bases and J by 4 bases, with 25 bases left in between. DNA of the CDR3: TGTGCCAGCAGTTCTCCCGGGGGGGGCGGCGTTAAGTTCTATGGCTACACCTTC. Amino acid sequence: CASSSPGGGGVKFYGYTF.

The chain carries TRBV5-1 and TRBJ2-7; no clear D. V was pared by 0 bases and J by 4 bases, with 14 bases between. Germline V gene data show CDR1 as SGHRS and CDR2 as YFSETQ. There are 15 residues in the CDR3. The CDR3 DNA is TGCGCCAGCAGCTTGGGGGCAGGAAAGCAATACGAGCAGTACTTC. Its translation: CASSLGAGKQYEQYF.

This clone was seen a few times. This rearrangement joins TRBV5-8 to TRBJ2-7; D unclear. CDR3 length: 15 residues. Looked up from germline, CDR1 is SGHTS and CDR2 is YDEGEE. With 0 bases removed from V and 7 bases from J, the gap between germline ends came to 17 bases. This CDR3 is CASSLGRTLAEEQYF. CDR3 nucleotide sequence: TGTGCCAGCAGCTTGGGGCGGACCTTGGCGGAGGAGCAGTACTTC.

The genes are TRBV6-1 and TRBJ1-1; D gene ambiguous. The CDR3 contains 12 residues. Trimming removed 2 bases at V and 5 bases at J, with 6 bases between. Germline values: CDR1 MNHNS, CDR2 SASEGT. CDR3 sequence (DNA): TGTGCCAGCAGTGAACTGATAACTGAAGCTTTCTTT. Translation: CASSELITEAFF.

CDR3 in amino acids: CASSIGQGAGETQYF. The CDR3 DNA sequence: TGCGCCAGCAGCATAGGACAGGGGGCCGGGGAGACCCAGTACTTC. The chain is built from TRBV5-1 and TRBJ2-5; TRBD1 agrees at 11 bases. With 4 bases clipped from V and 5 bases from J, the junction kept 7 bases outside the gene matches. Germline V gene data show CDR1 as SGHRS and CDR2 as YFSETQ. This CDR3 spans 15 amino acids.

The chain uses TRBV6-5 and TRBJ2-3, with 9 bases that match TRBD1. Germline V gene sequence: CDR1 MNHEY, CDR2 SVGAGI. CDR3 length: 15 residues. V lost 6 bases and J lost 1; bases outside the gene matches: 5. In nucleotides, the CDR3 is TGTGCCAGCAGCCCGGACAGGGGCCGCACAGATACGCAGTATTTT. Translated, it gives CASSPDRGRTDTQYF.

As regards this clone: This specimen includes other DNA sequences encoding the same CDR3. The rearrangement links TRBV2 to TRBJ2-7; 8 bases match TRBD1. With 7 bases clipped from V and 6 bases from J, the junction kept 11 bases outside the gene matches. Germline assignment: CDR1 SNHLY and CDR2 FYNNEI. The CDR3 runs 14 residues. Here the CDR3 DNA reads TGTGCCAGCACAATTCGACAGGGGTCGGGCGAGCAGTACTTC. Its translation is CASTIRQGSGEQYF.

This clone was detected only a few times. The gene calls are TRBV28 and TRBJ2-2; 9 positions match TRBD1. Germline CDR1 and CDR2: MDHEN and SYDVKM. The CDR3 runs to 18 residues. Trimming removed 5 bases from V and 4 bases from J; junction bases left unmatched: 14. The CDR3 DNA reads as TGTGCCAGCAGTGTTGGGACAGGGACCGGCCTGAGCACCGGGGAGCTGTTTTTT. Translating gives CASSVGTGTGLSTGELFF.

This rearrangement joins TRBV30 to TRBJ2-7; D perhaps matches TRBD1 (6 bases). The CDR3 consists of 13 residues. Germline V CDR1 and CDR2: GTSNPN, SVGIG (reference sequence). V lost 4 bases, J lost 7 bases, and 17 bases lay in between. Here the CDR3 DNA reads TGTGCCTGGATGGGCAGGGGCTCGGGAGAGCAGTACTTC. Protein: CAWMGRGSGEQYF.